These 4 T cell receptor beta chains originate from one sample sequenced in a study of T cells in Graves' hyperthyroidism and ophthalmopathy (dated by TCRdb to about 2019). Libraries came from multiplex PCR. Data came from an Illumina HiSeq 2000. TCR beta CDR3 regions were amplified from RNA transcripts. The first round of RT-PCR for the TCR CDR3 was performed with the HTBI primer set and the Qiagen OneStep RT-PCR kit. In-frame beta chains were kept once TCRdb had trimmed the public reads at Q25 with fastp and called clones with MiXCR. Every CDR3 protein is listed once, alongside the most common genes and DNA of its rows. Within this sample are approximately 610,000 distinct CDR3 sequences, with approximately 15% of them counted one time only. The ten largest clonotypes hold 3.5% to 4.5% of the sample. The sequenced material came from blood. These receptors all stem from a woman aged 40 to 50 with Graves' ophthalmopathy.

This clonotype was seen many times. The V and J genes are TRBV20-1 and TRBJ1-5; D is possibly TRBD1 (5 bases). Trimming removed 3 bases at V and 5 bases at J, with 11 bases between. The CDR3 covers 13 residues. From germline, CDR1 is DFQATT and CDR2 SNEGSKA (reference sequence). CDR3 coding DNA: TGCAGTGCTAGTGGTACAGGAGATCAGCCCCAGCATTTT. Residues: CSASGTGDQPQHF.

The table lists this clonotype with a few counts. The chain couples TRBV4-2 to TRBJ1-1, with a possible D match to TRBD1 (5 bases). From germline, CDR1 is LGHNA and CDR2 YNFKEQ. This CDR3 contains 14 residues. The V end lost 0 bases, the J end lost 4 bases, and 9 bases lay between the germline ends. The CDR3 loop is CASSQDGGGTEAFF. The CDR3 coding sequence is TGTGCCAGCAGCCAAGATGGGGGGGGCACTGAAGCTTTCTTT.

This clonotype was found many times. The rearrangement joins TRBV6-1 to TRBJ2-4; D gene ambiguous. V dropped 2 bases and J dropped 5 bases, with 22 bases sitting between them. The CDR3 covers 18 residues. From germline, CDR1 is MNHNS and CDR2 SASEGT. The CDR3 sequence: CASSEYELRRPGQNIQYF. The DNA of the CDR3 is TGTGCCAGCAGTGAATATGAACTGCGTCGACCGGGCCAAAACATTCAGTACTTC.

Many counts were recorded for this clonotype. V is TRBV11-2 and J is TRBJ2-2, with 7 bases identical to TRBD2. The germline V gene encodes CDR1 SGHAT and CDR2 FQNNGV. Trimming cost V 4 bases and J 9 bases; bases outside gene matches: 11. CDR3 length: 15 residues. This CDR3 is CASSSVSTSWRELFF. In DNA form, the CDR3 reads TGTGCCAGCAGCTCAGTATCGACTAGCTGGAGGGAGCTGTTTTTT.